Shown below are 12 T cell receptor beta chains from a single sample sequenced in a study of molecular identifiers for immune sequencing clone quantification. One entry per CDR3 protein results from TCRdb running MiXCR on the PCR reads. The table shows 460,000 or so distinct CDR3 sequences, with about a fifth occurring only once. Input material: naive CD8+ T cells from blood, with Jurkat cell RNA spiked in. Sample subset: FACS-sorted CD8+CD4-CCR7+CD45RA+ naive T cells. These receptors came from a human donor in good health. Some libraries in this study had Jurkat cell RNA spiked in.

As concerns this clonotype: A single base separates this from a much larger clone, so it may be a read error. Likely a read error: the CDR3 ends without its conserved phenylalanine or tryptophan. The chain carries TRBV9 and TRBJ1-3; 7 bases match TRBD1. CDR3 length equals 16 residues. The J segment lost 0 bases and the V segment lost 4 bases, leaving 7 bases of the junction unmatched. CDR1 and CDR2 from the germline V gene are SGDLS and YYNGEE. The CDR3 DNA is TGTGCCAGCAGCTTATCTGGACAGGCCTCTGGAAACACCATATATCTT. It is translated as CASSLSGQASGNTIYL.

This clonotype was observed a few times. The chain links TRBV20-1 to TRBJ2-2; no reliable D call. From germline, CDR1 is DFQATT and CDR2 SNEGSKA (reference sequence). Deletions cut 3 bases from V and 7 bases from J, with 12 bases between. The length of the CDR3 is 13 residues. The CDR3 nucleotides read TGCAGTGCTAGCTACGTAAACCACGGGGAGCTGTTTTTT. Amino acids: CSASYVNHGELFF.

With respect to this clonotype: A read error may explain this, as a much larger clone is one base away. The J gene is TRBJ1-1, the V gene TRBV27; 7 bases agree with TRBD1. The CDR3 has 15 amino acids. Germline V gene sequence: CDR1 MNHEY, CDR2 SMNVEV (reference sequence). The CDR3, as DNA: TGTGCCAGCAGTTACACAGGGGCACTGAACACTGGAGCTTTCTTT. Its protein is CASSYTGALNTGAFF.

This clonotype came up a few times. V gene TRBV14 combines with J gene TRBJ2-7; 11 nucleotides line up with TRBD2. The CDR3 is made up of 15 amino acids. V was pared by 2 bases and J by 0 bases, with 0 bases of the junction left unmatched. Germline V gene data show CDR1 as SGHDN and CDR2 as FVKESK. The DNA of the CDR3 is TGTGCCAGCAGCCAACTAGCGGGGGGCTCCTACGAGCAGTACTTC. This sequence encodes CASSQLAGGSYEQYF.

This clonotype was observed a handful of times. The chain joins TRBV6-5 to TRBJ2-5; 9 bases are a match to TRBD1. Unmatched junction bases numbered 5, after V lost 2 bases and J lost 4 bases. The CDR3 covers 15 residues. Germline assignment: CDR1 MNHEY and CDR2 SVGAGI. CDR3 sequence reads: CASSYRDRAAETQYF. For the CDR3, the DNA is TGTGCCAGCAGTTACCGGGACAGGGCGGCAGAGACCCAGTACTTC.

The chain combines TRBV29-1 with TRBJ1-1, with TRBD1 matching over 9 bases. V dropped 3 bases and J dropped 1; count of bases not matched to a gene: 3. The CDR3 spans 14 residues. Germline lookup yields CDR1 SQVTM and CDR2 ANQGSEA. CDR3 sequence: CSVEGTGSNTEAFF. The DNA for the CDR3 is TGCAGCGTTGAGGGGACAGGGTCGAACACTGAAGCTTTCTTT.

Turning to this clonotype: This may stem from a read error, because a much larger clone lies one nucleotide away. The J gene is TRBJ2-3, the V gene TRBV7-6, with D perhaps TRBD1 (6 bases). The J call is in doubt because the DNA end fits TRBJ1-5 better. The CDR3 spans 15 residues. Germline assignment: CDR1 SGHVS and CDR2 FNYEAQ. Here the CDR3 DNA reads TGTGCCAGCAGCTTAGGGGGGCTATTCGCAGATACGCAGCATTTT. Translating it yields CASSLGGLFADTQHF.

The chain links TRBV18 to TRBJ2-6; TRBD1 matches at 7 bases. Germline V gives CDR1 KGHSH, CDR2 LQKENI. The CDR3 runs to 17 residues. V was clipped by 0 bases and J by 3 bases; unmatched bases: 5. Written as DNA, the CDR3 is TGTGCCAGCTCACCACCTACAGGGGCGTTTGGGGCCAACGTCCTGACTTTC. Translating gives CASSPPTGAFGANVLTF.

In this sample, this clonotype turned up many times. The chain couples TRBV6-6 to TRBJ1-1; D might be TRBD1 (6 bases). Germline loops: CDR1 MNHNY, CDR2 SVGAGI (reference sequence). The V gene lost 1 base and the J gene lost 6 bases, with 15 bases spanning the gap. This CDR3 has 15 residues. Written as DNA, the CDR3 is TGTGCCAGCAGTTACTTTACCCAGGGGTCCCCTGAAGCTTTCTTT. It translates to CASSYFTQGSPEAFF.

There are a few counts of this clonotype. This sequence joins TRBV2 and TRBJ2-1; TRBD1 agrees at 7 bases. Germline CDR1 reads SNHLY; CDR2 reads FYNNEI. There are 17 residues in the CDR3. After removal of 4 bases from V and 2 bases from J, the junction contained 11 bases not matched to a gene. The CDR3 DNA sequence: TGTGCCAGCAGTGGCCTGGACAGGAATAAACCCTACAATGAGCAGTTCTTC. Its protein is CASSGLDRNKPYNEQFF.

This clonotype was seen at least ten times. The J gene is TRBJ2-2, the V gene TRBV5-1; tentatively, D is TRBD1 (5 bases). There are 13 residues in the CDR3. The germline V and J ends were trimmed by 7 bases and 1 base, with 8 bases remaining between them. CDR1 SGHRS and CDR2 YFSETQ come from the germline V gene. CDR3 DNA sequence: TGCGCCAGCCAAGACAGGAACACCGGGGAGCTGTTTTTT. Its protein product is CASQDRNTGELFF.

Points on this clonotype: A junction boundary mismatches the germline segment, possibly from a read error. This rearrangement joins TRBV11-2 to TRBJ2-5, with D hard to call. Per the germline V gene, CDR1 is SGHAT and CDR2 is FQNNGV. The CDR3 extends over 14 amino acids. The CDR3 is CASSSHPFQETQHF. DNA of the CDR3: TGTGCCAGCAGCTCTCACCCCTTCCAAGAGACCCAGCACTTC.